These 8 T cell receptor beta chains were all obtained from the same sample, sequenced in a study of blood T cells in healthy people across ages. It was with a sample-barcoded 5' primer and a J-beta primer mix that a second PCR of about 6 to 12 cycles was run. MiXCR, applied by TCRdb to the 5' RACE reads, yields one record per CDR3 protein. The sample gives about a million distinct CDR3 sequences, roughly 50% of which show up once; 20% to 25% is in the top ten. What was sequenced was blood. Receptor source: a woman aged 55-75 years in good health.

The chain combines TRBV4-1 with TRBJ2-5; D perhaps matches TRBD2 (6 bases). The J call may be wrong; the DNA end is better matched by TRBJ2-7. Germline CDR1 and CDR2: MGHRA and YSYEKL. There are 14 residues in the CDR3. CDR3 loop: CASSPLGGWNEQYF. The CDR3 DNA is TGCGCCAGCAGCCCCCTGGGAGGATGGAACGAGCAGTACTTC.

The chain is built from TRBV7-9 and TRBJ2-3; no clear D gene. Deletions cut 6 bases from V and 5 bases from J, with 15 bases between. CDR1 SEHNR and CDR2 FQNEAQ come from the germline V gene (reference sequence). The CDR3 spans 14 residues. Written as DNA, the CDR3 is TGTGCCAGCAGAAGGGCAGGCCAAATAGATACGCAGTATTTT. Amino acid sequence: CASRRAGQIDTQYF.

The DNA of the CDR3 is TGTGCCAGCAGTGAAGGGCAGAGACTTAAAGCTTTCTTT. Residues: CASSEGQRLKAFF. This chain connects TRBV6-1 to TRBJ1-1, with unresolved D. V was cut by 1 base and J by 9 bases, with 12 bases left in between. CDR1 and CDR2 from the germline V gene are MNHNS and SASEGT. The CDR3 covers 13 residues.

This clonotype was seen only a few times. The CDR3 is CASRREGVDEQYF. The CDR3 DNA sequence: TGTGCCAGCAGGCGCGAGGGGGTCGACGAGCAGTACTTC. The J gene is TRBJ2-7, the V gene TRBV4-2, with D possibly TRBD1 on 6 matching bases. Germline V CDR1 and CDR2: LGHNA, YNFKEQ. The CDR3 has 13 amino acids. Trimming stripped 6 bases from V and 5 bases from J, with 14 bases between.

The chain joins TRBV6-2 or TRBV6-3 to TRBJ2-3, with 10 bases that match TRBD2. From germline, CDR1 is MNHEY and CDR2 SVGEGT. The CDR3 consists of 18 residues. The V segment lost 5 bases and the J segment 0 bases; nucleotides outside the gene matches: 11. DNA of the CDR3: TGTGCCAGCAGTCTAGCGGGAGTCGGCTTTTCTAGCACAGATACGCAGTATTTT. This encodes CASSLAGVGFSSTDTQYF.

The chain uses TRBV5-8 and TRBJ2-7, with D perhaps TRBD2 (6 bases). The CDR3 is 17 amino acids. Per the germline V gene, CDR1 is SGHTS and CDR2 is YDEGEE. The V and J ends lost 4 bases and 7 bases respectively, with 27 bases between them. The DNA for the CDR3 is TGTGCCAGCAGCGGCGAGCTTGGACTAACGGGAGCATATGAGCAGTACTTC. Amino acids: CASSGELGLTGAYEQYF.

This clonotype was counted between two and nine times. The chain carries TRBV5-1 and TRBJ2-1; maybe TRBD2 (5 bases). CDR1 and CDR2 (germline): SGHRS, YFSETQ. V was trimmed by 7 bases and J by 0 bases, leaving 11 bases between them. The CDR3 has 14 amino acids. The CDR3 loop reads CASVKDSSYNEQFF. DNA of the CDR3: TGCGCCAGCGTGAAGGACTCCTCCTACAATGAGCAGTTCTTC.

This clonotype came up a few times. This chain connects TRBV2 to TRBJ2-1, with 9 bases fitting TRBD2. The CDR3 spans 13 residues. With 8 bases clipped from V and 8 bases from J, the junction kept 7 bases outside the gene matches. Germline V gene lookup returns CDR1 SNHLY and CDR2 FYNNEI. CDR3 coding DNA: TGTGCCAGCGGAGCGGGGGGATGGCATGAGCAGTTCTTC. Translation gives CASGAGGWHEQFF.